The rows below give T cell receptor beta chains drawn from one sample of a study of cytomegalovirus exposure and HLA in healthy donors. TCRdb's table, derived via immunoSEQ multiplex PCR, lists solely in-frame clones and lacks some. Its table records 60,000 to 75,000 clones. The sequencing input was PBMCs. The receptors were sampled from a female donor in good health and CMV-seropositive. The CDR3 runs from the conserved cysteine through the conserved F or W. D genes are given only for firm matches.

TRBV18	TRBJ1-1	TRBD1	CASSPLDRPNTEAFF	TGTGCCAGCTCACCGCTGGACAGGCCGAACACTGAAGCTTTCTTT
TRBV6-5	TRBJ2-7	.	CASREKGTYSYEQYF	TGTGCCAGCAGAGAGAAGGGGACTTATTCCTACGAGCAGTACTTC
TRBV28	TRBJ2-7	.	CASSLRGRGADYEQYF	TGTGCCAGCAGTTTAAGAGGACGAGGAGCGGACTACGAGCAGTACTTC
TRBV13	TRBJ2-7	TRBD2	CASSHGTSGSYEQYF	TGTGCCAGCAGCCACGGGACTAGCGGGTCCTACGAGCAGTACTTC
TRBV15	TRBJ2-7	.	CATSSFEGISYEQYF	TGTGCCACCAGCTCTTTCGAGGGTATCTCCTACGAGCAGTACTTC
TRBV18	TRBJ2-3	.	CASSPPGEARGTQYF	TGTGCCAGCTCACCACCCGGGGAAGCCCGCGGCACGCAGTATTTT
TRBV4-1	TRBJ1-1	.	CASSQGTEVNTEAFF	TGCGCCAGCAGCCAAGGGACAGAGGTTAACACTGAAGCTTTCTTT
TRBV6-1	TRBJ2-7	TRBD1	CASTNRGTREQYF	TGTGCCAGCACCAACAGGGGCACACGCGAGCAGTACTTC
TRBV12-5	TRBJ1-6	TRBD1	CASGLGGQGKNSPLHF	TGTGCTAGTGGTTTGGGGGGACAGGGCAAAAATTCACCCCTCCACTTT
TRBV10-3	TRBJ1-5	TRBD1	CAISQGANQPQHF	TGTGCCATCAGTCAGGGGGCCAATCAGCCCCAGCATTTT
TRBV5-1	TRBJ2-5	.	CASSLIQGEETQYF	TGCGCCAGCAGCTTGATACAGGGAGAAGAGACCCAGTACTTC
TRBV27	TRBJ1-1	.	CASMLTGRNTEAFF	TGTGCCAGCATGTTAACAGGACGGAACACTGAAGCTTTCTTT
TRBV19	TRBJ2-5	TRBD1	CASRPTGKFQETQYF	TGTGCCAGTAGACCGACAGGGAAATTTCAAGAGACCCAGTACTTC
TRBV4-2	TRBJ1-3	.	CASSQENQGTSSGNTIYF	TGTGCCAGCAGCCAAGAGAATCAGGGGACCAGCTCTGGAAACACCATATATTTT
TRBV19	TRBJ2-7	TRBD1	CASSMFGQGNYEQYF	TGTGCCAGTAGTATGTTCGGACAGGGGAACTACGAGCAGTACTTC
TRBV19	TRBJ2-7	.	CASSAKQGYEQYF	TGTGCCAGTAGTGCAAAACAGGGTTACGAGCAGTACTTC
TRBV27	TRBJ2-2	TRBD1	CASRPGQGVSAGELFF	TGTGCCAGCAGGCCGGGACAGGGGGTTTCGGCCGGGGAGCTGTTTTTT
TRBV12-2	TRBJ1-1	.	CASRQPGGEENTEAFF	TGTGCAAGTCGCCAACCGGGAGGAGAGGAGAACACTGAAGCTTTCTTT
TRBV5-8	TRBJ1-2	.	CASSFNSDTGYTF	TGTGCCAGCAGCTTTAATTCGGACACCGGCTACACCTTC
TRBV6-1	TRBJ2-3	.	CASSDGPRGTDTQYF	TGTGCCAGCAGTGATGGACCGAGGGGCACAGATACGCAGTATTTT
TRBV5-1	TRBJ1-1	TRBD1	CASSPWTGANTEAFF	TGCGCCAGCAGCCCCTGGACAGGGGCGAACACTGAAGCTTTCTTT
TRBV6-1	TRBJ1-6	TRBD1	CASRDRETYNSPLHF	TGTGCCAGCAGAGACAGGGAGACCTATAATTCACCCCTCCACTTT
TRBV5-6	TRBJ1-2	TRBD1	CASSYPKIPGQGNIYGYTF	TGTGCCAGCAGCTACCCAAAGATCCCGGGACAGGGGAATATCTATGGCTACACCTTC
TRBV28	TRBJ1-5	TRBD1	CASRQGGNQPQHF	TGTGCCAGCAGACAGGGGGGCAATCAGCCCCAGCATTTT
TRBV7-9	TRBJ2-1	.	CASSLDIFSLQVIYNEQFF	TGTGCCAGCAGCTTAGATATTTTCTCCCTACAGGTGATCTACAATGAGCAGTTCTTC
TRBV2	TRBJ1-5	.	CASRGGSQPQHF	TGTGCCAGCAGGGGGGGTAGTCAGCCCCAGCATTTT
TRBV18	TRBJ1-2	.	CASSPPGRGYGYTF	TGTGCCAGCTCACCACCCGGGAGGGGGTATGGCTACACCTTC
TRBV7-9	TRBJ2-2	TRBD1	CASSFGQANTGELFF	TGTGCCAGCAGCTTCGGACAGGCGAACACCGGGGAGCTGTTTTTT
TRBV9	TRBJ2-7	.	CASSVVPGASSYEQYF	TGTGCCAGCAGCGTAGTACCAGGGGCAAGCTCCTACGAGCAGTACTTC
TRBV5-6	TRBJ2-1	TRBD1	CASSLDRAYEQFF	TGTGCCAGCAGCCTGGACAGGGCTTATGAGCAGTTCTTC
TRBV6-6	TRBJ2-7	.	CASSMEGTTYEQYF	TGTGCCAGCAGTATGGAAGGGACAACCTACGAGCAGTACTTC
TRBV5-4	TRBJ2-7	.	CASSLARGAVYEQYF	TGTGCCAGCAGCTTGGCCCGGGGTGCAGTCTACGAGCAGTACTTC
TRBV6-5	TRBJ1-3	.	CASSYAREGRGNTIYF	TGTGCCAGCAGCTACGCCCGGGAGGGAAGGGGAAACACCATATATTTT
TRBV6-6	TRBJ2-7	.	CASTGIDEQYF	TGTGCCAGCACAGGGATTGACGAGCAGTACTTC
TRBV28	TRBJ1-4	TRBD1	CASSRDRSDEKLFF	TGTGCCAGCAGTAGGGACAGGAGTGATGAAAAACTGTTTTTT
TRBV28	TRBJ2-3	TRBD2	CASIPHWGAGGQGDTQYF	TGTGCCAGCATCCCCCACTGGGGTGCGGGAGGTCAGGGAGATACGCAGTATTTT
TRBV28	TRBJ1-1	.	CASRAGSRGAFF	TGTGCCAGCAGAGCAGGCTCCCGTGGAGCTTTCTTT
TRBV18	TRBJ2-7	.	CASGTSAYEQYF	TGTGCCAGCGGGACTTCCGCCTACGAGCAGTACTTC
TRBV18	TRBJ1-1	.	CASSPPRSGVRDTEAFF	TGTGCCAGCTCACCACCCCGCTCAGGGGTTCGGGACACTGAAGCTTTCTTT
TRBV5-4	TRBJ2-7	TRBD2	CASSPSAGEGGLYEQYF	TGTGCCAGCAGCCCGTCTGCGGGGGAGGGCGGACTTTACGAGCAGTACTTC
TRBV2	TRBJ1-6	.	CASTSQGSDNSPLHF	TGTGCCAGCACCTCGCAGGGATCCGATAATTCACCCCTCCACTTT
TRBV6-7	TRBJ2-7	.	CASSYRRVAQFYEQYF	TGTGCCAGCAGTTATCGCAGAGTAGCGCAATTCTACGAGCAGTACTTC
TRBV29-1	TRBJ2-5	TRBD2	CSVVAGGETQYF	TGCAGCGTTGTAGCGGGAGGGGAGACCCAGTACTTC
TRBV5-1	TRBJ2-3	.	CASRVGQGNTDTQYF	TGCGCCAGCAGGGTTGGGCAGGGAAACACAGATACGCAGTATTTT
TRBV7-8	TRBJ2-7	.	CASSYQTGTYEQYF	TGTGCCAGCAGCTACCAGACGGGAACCTACGAGCAGTACTTC
TRBV6-1	TRBJ1-5	.	CASSGVSRGSNQPQHF	TGTGCCAGCAGTGGGGTCTCCAGGGGAAGCAATCAGCCCCAGCATTTT
TRBV6-5	TRBJ1-1	.	CASTGRDEAFF	TGTGCCAGCACCGGGCGGGATGAAGCTTTCTTT
TRBV18	TRBJ1-2	.	CASSWLEVDGYTF	TGTGCCAGCTCATGGTTAGAAGTGGATGGCTACACCTTC
TRBV5-1	TRBJ1-4	TRBD1	CASSLPQGVTNEKLFF	TGCGCCAGCAGCTTGCCCCAGGGGGTCACTAATGAAAAACTGTTTTTT
TRBV18	TRBJ1-2	.	CASSREGPYGYTF	TGTGCCAGCTCACGAGAGGGCCCCTATGGCTACACCTTC
TRBV5-1	TRBJ1-6	TRBD1	CASSLGTGFDSPLHF	TGCGCCAGCAGCCTCGGGACAGGTTTCGATTCACCCCTCCACTTT
TRBV5-8	TRBJ2-1	.	CASALEGAAYNEQFF	TGTGCCAGCGCTTTGGAGGGGGCAGCCTACAATGAGCAGTTCTTC
TRBV25-1	TRBJ2-5	.	CASSEWWAGIQETQYF	TGTGCCAGCAGTGAATGGTGGGCAGGTATACAAGAGACCCAGTACTTC
TRBV7-8	TRBJ1-4	TRBD1	CASSLGTGGNEKLFF	TGTGCCAGCAGCTTAGGGACAGGCGGAAATGAAAAACTGTTTTTT
TRBV14	TRBJ2-1	TRBD2	CASSQVAGVNEQFF	TGTGCCAGCAGCCAAGTGGCGGGAGTTAATGAGCAGTTCTTC
TRBV11-1	TRBJ2-7	TRBD1	CASRKGTGVSVEQYF	TGTGCCAGCAGAAAAGGGACAGGGGTATCCGTCGAGCAGTACTTC
TRBV19	TRBJ1-2	.	CASSTGHFVYGYTF	TGTGCCAGTAGCACGGGACACTTTGTCTATGGCTACACCTTC
TRBV7-2	TRBJ2-7	TRBD1	CASSLEPGQGYEQYF	TGTGCCAGCAGCTTAGAGCCGGGACAGGGGTACGAGCAGTACTTC
TRBV6-5	TRBJ2-7	.	CASSAGRKAYEQYF	TGTGCCAGCAGTGCGGGACGGAAAGCCTACGAGCAGTACTTC